This T cell receptor beta chain came from a study of shared clonotypes between healthy human individuals. Study as a whole: Per donor, three plates held CD4 naive cells, three held CD4 memory, two held CD8 naive and one held CD8 memory.

Division of CD4+ cells produced a CD45RA+ naive subset and a CD45RA-negative memory subset. V lost 4 bases and J 3 bases, leaving 14 bases between the germline ends. CDR3 size: 15 residues. The germline gives CDR1 SGHRS, CDR2 YFSETQ. Produced via immunoSEQ multiplex PCR; TCRdb's table is partial and in-frame only. The sample contains about 2.4 million clones, over 85% of which appear only once. The chain couples TRBV5-1 to TRBJ2-1; D could derive from TRBD1 or TRBD2 (6 bases each). The sequencing input was naive CD4+ T cells from PBMCs. Noted subset: CD45RA+ positively selected. The TCR sequence derives from a man between 18 and 29 years old in good health. Some clones in this sample may be carry-over from other donors' samples. CDR3 residues: CASSTGDNYYNEQFF. The CDR3 coding sequence is TGCGCCAGCAGCACGGGGGACAACTACTACAATGAGCAGTTCTTC.